This TCR beta chain was obtained from a study of T-cell reconstitution after alpha-beta-depleted transplantation in children. General study findings and limits: TCRbeta diversity was high at day 60 in some patients (a result of surviving recipient T cells and thymic progenitors). Expanded clones from the graft, numbering several hundred, reportedly supplied alpha-beta T cells about two months after transplant. One year post-transplant, T-cell counts and diversity were largely derived from T cells produced anew.

This clonotype has more than one count but fewer than ten. Its antigen is as yet unknown. A library of TCRbeta sequences, prepared with unique molecular identifiers, was generated. TCRdb fed the PCR reads into MiXCR, producing one record per CDR3 protein. In the table there are over 450,000 distinct CDR3 sequences, about 10% of which are singletons. V was cut by 0 bases and J by 0 bases, with 12 bases left in between. CDR3 size: 17 residues. The source was PBMCs, collected before TCRalphabeta/CD19-depleted stem cell transplant. The chain carries TRBV23-1 and TRBJ2-1; the D is unclear. TRBV23-1 is flagged as an ORF with uncertain function. This TCR was recovered from a child under 10 years old with inherited bone marrow failure, due to receive a stem cell transplant. In DNA form, the CDR3 reads TGCGCCAGCAGTCAATCCCACTTGGGAAACTCCTACAATGAGCAGTTCTTC. Its protein product is CASSQSHLGNSYNEQFF.